The next 27 T cell receptor beta chains were all read from a single sample in a study of tumor-infiltrating lymphocytes in localized non-small cell lung cancer. Method: immunoSEQ multiplex PCR; TCRdb's copy keeps in-frame clones and lacks some. The sample lists 3,000 or so clones; approximately 65% were seen once. Material for sequencing was uninvolved lung tissue not adjacent to the tumor. Every receptor here comes from a human donor with non-small cell lung cancer.

The gene calls are TRBV5-1 and TRBJ2-1, with no clear D. Germline V gene lookup returns CDR1 SGHRS and CDR2 YFSETQ. The CDR3 runs 15 residues. The V gene lost 5 bases and the J gene lost 4 bases, with 16 bases spanning the gap. CDR3 protein: CASSYDGALYNEQFF. As DNA, the CDR3 is TGCGCCAGCAGTTACGATGGCGCATTATACAATGAGCAGTTCTTC.

The chain has TRBV9 and TRBJ2-5, with D perhaps matching TRBD1 or TRBD2 (6 bases each). Looked up from germline, CDR1 is SGDLS and CDR2 is YYNGEE. The ends were cut back, 7 bases at V and 0 bases at J, with 13 bases in the middle. This CDR3 region has 14 residues. The CDR3 DNA reads as TGTGCCAGCTCAGAAGGGGGGTACCAAGAGACCCAGTACTTC. Encoded protein: CASSEGGYQETQYF.

V and J are TRBV11-2 and TRBJ2-4; 7 nucleotides line up with TRBD1. V was clipped by 5 bases and J by 3 bases; unmatched bases: 7. The CDR3 is 15 amino acids. Germline lookup yields CDR1 SGHAT and CDR2 FQNNGV. The CDR3 is CASSRQGISKNIQYF. In nucleotides, the CDR3 is TGTGCCAGCAGCCGACAGGGAATAAGCAAAAACATTCAGTACTTC.

The V gene is TRBV4-1, the J gene TRBJ1-5; 8 bases match TRBD1. The CDR3 sequence is 15 residues long. Germline V gives CDR1 MGHRA, CDR2 YSYEKL. Trimming removed 0 bases from V and 5 bases from J; junction bases left unmatched: 3. DNA of the CDR3: TGCGCCAGCAGCCAAGAGGACAGGGTGGATCAGCCCCAGCATTTT. Protein: CASSQEDRVDQPQHF.

The V gene is TRBV30, the J gene TRBJ2-7, with 7 nucleotides matching TRBD2. V shed 0 bases and J 4 bases; nucleotides not matched to a gene: 9. The CDR3 has 15 amino acids. Germline V gene lookup returns CDR1 GTSNPN and CDR2 SVGIG (reference sequence). CDR3 DNA: TGTGCCTGGAGTGTCCCTGGGGCGGGAGCTTACGAGCAGTACTTC. Encoded protein: CAWSVPGAGAYEQYF.

The chain's CDR3 is CASSRRGRPYNEQFF. CDR3 nucleotide sequence: TGTGCCAGCAGCCGTCGGGGGAGACCCTACAATGAGCAGTTCTTC. The genes are TRBV6-5 and TRBJ2-1; possibly TRBD2 for D (6 bases). The CDR3 is made up of 15 amino acids. Germline V CDR1 and CDR2: MNHEY, SVGAGI. V lost 6 bases and J lost 2, with 14 bases in between.

This clone was recorded a few times. The rearrangement uses TRBV7-8 and TRBJ2-7; the D gene could be TRBD1 or TRBD2 (5 bases each). Germline V gene sequence: CDR1 SGHVS, CDR2 FQNEAQ. This CDR3 spans 19 amino acids. V lost 1 base and J 0 bases, leaving 22 bases between the germline ends. The CDR3 region is CASSLGDPWDPGNSYEQYF. DNA for the CDR3: TGTGCCAGCAGCTTAGGGGACCCCTGGGACCCGGGGAACTCCTACGAGCAGTACTTC.

V is TRBV14 and J is TRBJ2-7; TRBD2 might be the D (6 bases). CDR3 size: 16 residues. The ends were cut back, 1 base at V and 7 bases at J, with 20 bases in the middle. Germline V gives CDR1 SGHDN, CDR2 FVKESK. The CDR3 coding sequence is TGTGCCAGCAGCCAAGGGACTGCCCTGACTGCGGGGGAGCAGTACTTC. It translates to CASSQGTALTAGEQYF.

The rearrangement uses TRBV6-5 and TRBJ2-5; possible D gene TRBD2, 5 bases. Between the trimmed V and J ends, which lost 2 bases and 3 bases, there was a span of 10 bases. Germline values: CDR1 MNHEY, CDR2 SVGAGI. The CDR3 covers 14 residues. CDR3 nucleotide sequence: TGTGCCAGCAGTTACCAAGGACTGGAAGAGACCCAGTACTTC. This gives the protein CASSYQGLEETQYF.

This chain uses TRBV19 with TRBJ1-2; possible D gene TRBD1, 5 bases. V was cut by 5 bases and J by 2 bases, with 18 bases left in between. CDR1 is LNHDA, CDR2 SQIVND, per germline (reference sequence). This CDR3 contains 16 residues. CDR3 bases: TGTGCCAGTAGTGTAAACCGGGACTCTATCAACTATGGCTACACCTTC. It specifies CASSVNRDSINYGYTF.

The chain carries TRBV29-1 and TRBJ1-1, with 10 bases that match TRBD1. V lost 6 bases, J lost 3 bases, and 10 bases stayed unmatched. The CDR3 totals 15 residues. CDR1 is SQVTM and CDR2 is ANQGSEA in the germline V gene. CDR3 region: CSVPTGGGLDTEAFF. The CDR3 DNA reads as TGCAGCGTCCCGACAGGGGGCGGATTGGACACTGAAGCTTTCTTT.

The V call is TRBV29-1, the J call TRBJ2-3, with TRBD2 as a possible D gene (6 bases). The CDR3 loop spans 15 amino acids. Trimming removed 6 bases at V and 4 bases at J, with 20 bases between. Germline-derived CDR1 and CDR2 are SQVTM and ANQGSEA. The CDR3 DNA reads as TGCAGCGTAGGTAGTGGAGGGTCAGAGCCAGATACGCAGTATTTT. The encoded protein is CSVGSGGSEPDTQYF.

The CDR3 here is CASSQGTSLSYEQYF. CDR3 bases: TGTGCCAGCAGCCAGGGGACTAGCCTATCCTACGAGCAGTACTTC. The rearrangement joins TRBV14 to TRBJ2-7; 9 bases agree with TRBD2. V shed 3 bases and J 1 base; nucleotides not matched to a gene: 4. The CDR3 runs 15 residues. Per germline, CDR1 SGHDN and CDR2 FVKESK.

The V gene is TRBV30, the J gene TRBJ1-1; D perhaps matches TRBD1 (6 bases). The CDR3 length is 12 residues. The germline V and J ends were trimmed by 8 bases and 5 bases, with 15 bases remaining between them. Looked up from germline, CDR1 is GTSNPN and CDR2 is SVGIG (reference sequence). CDR3: CARKGHRTEAFF. The CDR3 nucleotides are TGTGCCCGGAAGGGACACCGGACTGAAGCTTTCTTT.

The V gene is TRBV9, the J gene TRBJ1-1, with D maybe TRBD1 (6 bases). V was shortened by 0 bases and J by 4 bases, with 13 bases between the two germline ends. This CDR3 has 15 amino acids. The germline V gene encodes CDR1 SGDLS and CDR2 YYNGEE. The CDR3 here is CASSVEEGGGTEAFF. CDR3 coding DNA: TGTGCCAGCAGCGTAGAGGAGGGGGGTGGCACTGAAGCTTTCTTT.

The chain uses TRBV7-6 and TRBJ2-2; D not resolved. CDR1 and CDR2 from the germline V gene are SGHVS and FNYEAQ. This CDR3 spans 12 amino acids. V dropped 4 bases and J dropped 8 bases, with 8 bases sitting between them. CDR3 region: CASSSQYGELFF. In nucleotides, the CDR3 is TGTGCCAGCAGCTCTCAATATGGGGAGCTGTTTTTT.

The V call is TRBV30, the J call TRBJ1-4, with D perhaps TRBD1 (5 bases). The V gene lost 1 base and the J gene lost 12 bases, with 18 bases spanning the gap. There are 14 residues in the CDR3. Germline V gene sequence: CDR1 GTSNPN, CDR2 SVGIG (reference sequence). CDR3 protein: CAWSAIDRRGELFF. The DNA for the CDR3 is TGTGCCTGGAGTGCCATTGACCGGCGGGGGGAACTGTTTTTT.

V usage is TRBV28 and J usage is TRBJ2-7, with D hard to call. V gave up 3 bases and J gave up 0 bases, with 18 bases separating them. The CDR3 extends over 17 amino acids. From germline, CDR1 is MDHEN and CDR2 SYDVKM. The CDR3 DNA sequence: TGTGCCAGCAGTTTCAAGGTCGGCAGATGTAGCTCCTACGAGCAGTACTTC. Translation: CASSFKVGRCSSYEQYF. The complete variable domain, with remaining parts taken from reference TRBV28 and TRBJ2-7, reads DVKVTQSSRYLVKRTGEKVFLECVQDMDHENMFWYRQDPGLGLRLIYFSYDVKMKEKGDIPEGYSVSREKKERFSLILESASTNQTSMYLCASSFKVGRCSSYEQYFGPGTRLTVT.

CDR3 residues: CASGPPLKGDYGYTF. CDR3 DNA: TGTGCTAGTGGTCCTCCACTTAAGGGGGACTATGGCTACACCTTC. This rearrangement joins TRBV12-5 to TRBJ1-2; D might be TRBD1 (6 bases). Between the trimmed V and J ends, which lost 5 bases and 3 bases, there was a span of 16 bases. Per germline, CDR1 LGHNT and CDR2 FRNRAP. This CDR3 has 15 residues.

The chain recombines TRBV6-5 with TRBJ2-1; 8 bases align to TRBD1. CDR1 is MNHEY, CDR2 SVGAGI, per germline. With V trimmed by 5 bases and J by 8 bases, 8 bases remained unmatched. The CDR3 covers 14 residues. The CDR3 spells CASSPGTGVYEQFF. The CDR3 DNA is TGTGCCAGCAGTCCCGGGACAGGAGTCTATGAGCAGTTCTTC.

The count of this clone is one. This chain links TRBV30 with TRBJ2-2, with 11 bases identical to TRBD2. V lost 8 bases, J lost 0 bases, and 2 bases stayed unmatched. Looked up from germline, CDR1 is GTSNPN and CDR2 is SVGIG (reference sequence). The CDR3 totals 14 residues. CDR3 DNA sequence: TGTGCCGGGACTAGCGGAGCGAACACCGGGGAGCTGTTTTTT. It is translated as CAGTSGANTGELFF. Looking up the rest from reference TRBV30 and TRBJ2-2 gives the full variable domain: SQTIHQWPATLVQPVGSPLSLECTVEGTSNPNLYWYRQAAGRGLQLLFYSVGIGQISSEVPQNLSASRPQDRQFILSSKKLLLSDSGFYLCAGTSGANTGELFFGEGSRLTVL.

This clone was picked up one time. The V call is TRBV6-5, the J call TRBJ1-1, with D tentatively TRBD1 (5 bases). Trimming took off 0 bases at V and 1 base at J, with 12 bases between the two ends. The CDR3 runs 16 residues. The germline V gene has CDR1 MNHEY and CDR2 SVGAGI. The CDR3 here is CASSYSAGPGNTEAFF. As DNA, the CDR3 is TGTGCCAGCAGTTACTCGGCAGGGCCTGGGAACACTGAAGCTTTCTTT.

The chain is built from TRBV4-2 and TRBJ2-7; D perhaps matches TRBD2 (5 bases). Looked up from germline, CDR1 is LGHNA and CDR2 is YNFKEQ. The ends were cut back, 4 bases at V and 0 bases at J, with 7 bases in the middle. This CDR3 is built from 13 residues. This CDR3 is CASSPEGSYEQYF. CDR3 coding DNA: TGTGCCAGCAGCCCCGAGGGCTCCTACGAGCAGTACTTC.

The rearrangement links TRBV29-1 to TRBJ1-3; D perhaps matches TRBD1 (5 bases). The CDR3 loop spans 14 amino acids. Deletions cut 3 bases from V and 0 bases from J, with 9 bases between. Germline CDR1 and CDR2: SQVTM and ANQGSEA. CDR3 loop: CSVDTGGSGNTIYF. The CDR3 nucleotides are TGCAGCGTTGATACAGGAGGCTCTGGAAACACCATATATTTT.

This clone has more than one count but fewer than ten. The chain links TRBV11-2 to TRBJ1-2; 7 nucleotides line up with TRBD1. After removal of 5 bases from V and 1 base from J, the junction contained 7 bases not matched to a gene. CDR1 and CDR2 from the germline V gene are SGHAT and FQNNGV. CDR3 length: 15 amino acids. This chain's CDR3 is CASSTRQGFNYGYTF. CDR3 bases: TGTGCCAGCAGCACCCGACAGGGTTTTAACTATGGCTACACCTTC.

This chain uses TRBV5-1 with TRBJ1-1, with 10 bases identical to TRBD1. Germline V gene sequence: CDR1 SGHRS, CDR2 YFSETQ. V shed 4 bases and J 3 bases; nucleotides not matched to a gene: 6. The CDR3 has 15 residues. The CDR3 nucleotides read TGCGCCAGCAGCAAGGACAGGGGGATTTACACTGAAGCTTTCTTT. It codes for CASSKDRGIYTEAFF.

The chain recombines TRBV20-1 with TRBJ1-1; D unclear. V was shortened by 6 bases and J by 13 bases, with 18 bases between the two germline ends. The CDR3 has 11 residues. The germline CDR1 and CDR2 sequences are DFQATT and SNEGSKA (reference sequence). The CDR3 bases are TGCAGTGCCCCCAAGAGAGGGCAGGTTTTCTTT. Residues: CSAPKRGQVFF.